This TCR beta chain derives from a study of blood T cell repertoires in COVID-19. Across the study: Italy, Spain and the United States were the sources of the convalescent and acute COVID-19 samples.

Everyone who took part was roughly 18 to 95 years old, and they came from 24 US areas. Participants had their cohort set by participant-reported clinical history. Generated by immunoSEQ multiplex PCR, the TCRdb table keeps only in-frame clones and is missing some. Of 310,000 or so clones listed, roughly 87% are singletons. This clone was seen a few times. This CDR3 comprises 14 residues. The V segment lost 5 bases and the J segment 3 bases; nucleotides outside the gene matches: 5. Germline lookup yields CDR1 MDHEN and CDR2 SYDVKM. The V and J genes are TRBV28 and TRBJ2-7; 9 nucleotides agree with TRBD2. Sequencing input: PBMCs or T cells enriched from blood (not recorded which). The TCR comes from a woman between 18 and 30 years old who had recovered from COVID-19. The CDR3 DNA follows: TGTGCCAGCAGTCCCCGGACTAGCGACTACGAGCAGTACTTC. Amino acid sequence: CASSPRTSDYEQYF.